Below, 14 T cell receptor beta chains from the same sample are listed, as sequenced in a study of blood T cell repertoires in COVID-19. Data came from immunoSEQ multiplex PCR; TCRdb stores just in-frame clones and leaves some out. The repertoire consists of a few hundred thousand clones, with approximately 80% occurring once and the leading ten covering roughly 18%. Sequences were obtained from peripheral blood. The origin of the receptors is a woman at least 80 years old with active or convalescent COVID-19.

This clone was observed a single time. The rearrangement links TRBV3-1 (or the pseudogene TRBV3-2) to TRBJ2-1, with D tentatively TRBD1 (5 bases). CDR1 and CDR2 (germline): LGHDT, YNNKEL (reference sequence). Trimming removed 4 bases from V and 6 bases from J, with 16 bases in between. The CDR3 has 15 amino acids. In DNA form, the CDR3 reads TGTGCCAGCAGCCTGGTTAGTAAGACAGTCAATGAGCAGTTCTTC. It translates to CASSLVSKTVNEQFF.

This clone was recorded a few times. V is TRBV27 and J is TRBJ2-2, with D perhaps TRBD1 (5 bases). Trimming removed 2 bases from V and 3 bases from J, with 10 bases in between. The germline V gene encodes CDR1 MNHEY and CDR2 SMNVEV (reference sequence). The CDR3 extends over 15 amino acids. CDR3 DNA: TGTGCCAGCAGTTTAAGGTTCAGGGACACCGGGGAGCTGTTTTTT. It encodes CASSLRFRDTGELFF.

The CDR3 nucleotides are TGTGCCAGCAGCCAAGATCGCGGGCAAAAGGTGCAGGAGACCCAGTACTTC. Protein sequence: CASSQDRGQKVQETQYF. V and J are TRBV14 and TRBJ2-5; a possible D gene is TRBD2 (5 bases). Trimming took 0 bases from V and 5 from J, leaving 19 bases between them. The germline V gene encodes CDR1 SGHDN and CDR2 FVKESK. The CDR3 has 17 residues.

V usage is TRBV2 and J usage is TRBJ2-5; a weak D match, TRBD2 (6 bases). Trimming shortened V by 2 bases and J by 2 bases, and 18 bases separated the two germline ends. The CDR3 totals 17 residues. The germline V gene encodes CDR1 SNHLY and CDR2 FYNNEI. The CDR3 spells CASSEIPGLGGQETQYF. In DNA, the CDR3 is TGTGCCAGCAGTGAAATCCCGGGACTCGGAGGTCAAGAGACCCAGTACTTC. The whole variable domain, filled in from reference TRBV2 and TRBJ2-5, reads EPEVTQTPSHQVTQMGQEVILRCVPISNHLYFYWYRQILGQKVEFLVSFYNNEISEKSEIFDDQFSVERPDGSNFTLKIRSTKLEDSAMYFCASSEIPGLGGQETQYFGPGTRLLVL.

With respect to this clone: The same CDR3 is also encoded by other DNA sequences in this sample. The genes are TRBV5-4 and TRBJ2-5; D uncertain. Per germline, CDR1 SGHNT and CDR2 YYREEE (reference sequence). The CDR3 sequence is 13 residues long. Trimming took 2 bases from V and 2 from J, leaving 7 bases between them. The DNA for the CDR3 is TGTGCCAGCAGCTTACGCGGACAAGAGACCCAGTACTTC. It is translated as CASSLRGQETQYF.

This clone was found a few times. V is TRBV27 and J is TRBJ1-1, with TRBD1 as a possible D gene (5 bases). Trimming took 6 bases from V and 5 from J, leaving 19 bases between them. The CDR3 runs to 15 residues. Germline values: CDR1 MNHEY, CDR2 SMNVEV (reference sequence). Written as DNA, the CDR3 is TGTGCCAGCAGGCAACACTCAGGGTCACCGACTGAAGCTTTCTTT. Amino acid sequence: CASRQHSGSPTEAFF.

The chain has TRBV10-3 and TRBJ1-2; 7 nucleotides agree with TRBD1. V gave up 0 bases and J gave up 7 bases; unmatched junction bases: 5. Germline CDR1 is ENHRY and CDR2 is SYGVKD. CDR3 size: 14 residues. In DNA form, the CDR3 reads TGTGCCATCAGTGAGTCGACAGGGAGAAGTGGCTACACCTTC. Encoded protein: CAISESTGRSGYTF.

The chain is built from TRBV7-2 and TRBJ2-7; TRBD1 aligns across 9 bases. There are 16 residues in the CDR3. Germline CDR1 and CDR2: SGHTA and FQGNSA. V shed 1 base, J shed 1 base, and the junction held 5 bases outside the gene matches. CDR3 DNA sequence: TGTGCCAGCAGCTTAGTACCGGGACAGGGTTCCTACGAGCAGTACTTC. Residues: CASSLVPGQGSYEQYF.

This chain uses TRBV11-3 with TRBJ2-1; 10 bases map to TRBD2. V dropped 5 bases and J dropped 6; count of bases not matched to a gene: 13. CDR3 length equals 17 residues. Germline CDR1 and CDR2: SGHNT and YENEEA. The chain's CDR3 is CASSIEAGGSGGNEQFF. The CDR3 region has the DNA TGTGCCAGCAGCATCGAAGCGGGAGGGTCGGGGGGCAATGAGCAGTTCTTC.

As DNA, the CDR3 is TGTGCCAGCAGCCCCGACAGGGCGTATGGCTACACCTTC. Residues: CASSPDRAYGYTF. V and J are TRBV9 and TRBJ1-2; 7 nucleotides align to TRBD1. This CDR3 comprises 13 residues. J gave up 5 bases and V 4 bases, and 5 bases lay outside the gene matches. Germline-derived CDR1 and CDR2 are SGDLS and YYNGEE.

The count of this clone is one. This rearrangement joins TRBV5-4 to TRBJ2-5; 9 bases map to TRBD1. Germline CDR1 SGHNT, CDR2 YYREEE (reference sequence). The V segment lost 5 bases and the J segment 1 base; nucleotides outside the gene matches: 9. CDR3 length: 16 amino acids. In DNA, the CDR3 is TGTGCCAGCAGGCCTCCGGGGACAGGGTTCCAAGAGACCCAGTACTTC. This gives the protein CASRPPGTGFQETQYF.

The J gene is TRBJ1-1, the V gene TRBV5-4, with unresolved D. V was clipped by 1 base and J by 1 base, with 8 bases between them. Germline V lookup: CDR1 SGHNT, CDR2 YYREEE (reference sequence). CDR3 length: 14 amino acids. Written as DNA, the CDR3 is TGTGCCAGCAGCTTGTCGGGTAGGAACACTGAAGCTTTCTTT. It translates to CASSLSGRNTEAFF.

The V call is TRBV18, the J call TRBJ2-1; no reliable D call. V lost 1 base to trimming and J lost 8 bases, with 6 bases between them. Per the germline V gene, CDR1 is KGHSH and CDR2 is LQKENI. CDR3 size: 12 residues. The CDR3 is CASSPRAYEQFF. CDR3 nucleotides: TGTGCCAGCTCACCACGGGCCTATGAGCAGTTCTTC. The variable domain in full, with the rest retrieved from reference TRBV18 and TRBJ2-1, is NAGVMQNPRHLVRRRGQEARLRCSPMKGHSHVYWYRQLPEEGLKFMVYLQKENIIDESGMPKERFSAEFPKEGPSILRIQQVVRGDSAAYFCASSPRAYEQFFGPGTRLTVL.

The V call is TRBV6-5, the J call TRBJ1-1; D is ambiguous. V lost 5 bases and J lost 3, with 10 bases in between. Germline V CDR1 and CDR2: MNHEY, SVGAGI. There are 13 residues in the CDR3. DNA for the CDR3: TGTGCCAGCAGTATAGGGCGGGACACTGAAGCTTTCTTT. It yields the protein CASSIGRDTEAFF.